Described below is a single T cell receptor beta chain sequence and its context. The entry originates in a study of blood T cell repertoires in COVID-19. Study-wide context: Both acute and convalescent COVID-19 samples were obtained from the United States, Italy and Spain. Sample material is recorded as cDNA or gDNA derived from T cells, B-cell-depleted T cells, or PBMCs.

The germline CDR1 and CDR2 sequences are SGDLS and YYNGEE. CDR3 length: 14 residues. Trimming shortened V by 0 bases and J by 8 bases, and 14 bases separated the two germline ends. The data were produced by immunoSEQ multiplex PCR, yet TCRdb's version contains in-frame clones alone and is incomplete. The data show 200,000 to 250,000 clones, around 91% seen once. Enrollees, roughly 18 to 89 years old, lived in about two dozen US areas. Self-reported history from a screening survey and questionnaire set each donor's cohort. V is TRBV9 and J is TRBJ1-2; D might be TRBD1 (6 bases). The sequenced sample was PBMCs or T cells enriched from blood (not recorded which). The TCR was taken from a woman between 18 and 29 years old in a cohort exposed to, infected with or recovered from COVID-19 (not recorded which). The CDR3 DNA follows: TGTGCCAGCAGCGTAGAGGGGGACAAGGAGGGCTACACCTTC. It translates to CASSVEGDKEGYTF.